This record covers a single T cell receptor (beta chain). The source of the sample is a study of cytomegalovirus exposure and HLA in healthy donors. 60 Vbeta and 13 Jbeta primers were used in PCR. The method was immunoSEQ multiplex PCR; TCRdb's version includes in-frame clones alone and lacks a portion of them. The listing contains 130,000 or so clones. With 4 bases removed from V and 5 bases from J, the gap between germline ends came to 11 bases. The germline gives CDR1 SGHDN, CDR2 FVKESK. The CDR3 consists of 13 residues. Input material: PBMCs. The TCR originated in a woman aged 55-70 years in good health and CMV-seronegative. The chain links TRBV14 to TRBJ1-2; D not resolved. The CDR3 coding sequence is TGTGCCAGCAGCCCGAGAAGCTCTTATGGCTACACCTTC. Translated, it gives CASSPRSSYGYTF.